One sample yielded the 27 T cell receptor beta chains listed below, sequenced in a study of T-cell reconstitution after alpha-beta-depleted transplantation in children. Unique molecular identifiers were used in preparing the TCRbeta library. MiXCR, run by TCRdb on the PCR reads, gives a single entry per CDR3 protein. The repertoire holds hundreds of thousands of distinct CDR3 sequences, with 9.9% as singletons. This material consisted of PBMCs from the stem cell graft donor, taken from the stem cell graft. The receptor source for this set is a human donor who donated a stem cell graft to a child with SCID.

The CDR3 DNA is TGCGCCAGCAGCTTGGGTCGAGACATCGGACTTAAGGACGAGCAGTACTTC. This codes for CASSLGRDIGLKDEQYF. This chain links TRBV5-1 with TRBJ2-7, with a tentative D call TRBD2 (5 bases). CDR1 is SGHRS and CDR2 is YFSETQ in the germline V gene. The CDR3 is made up of 17 amino acids. The V and J ends lost 0 bases and 5 bases respectively, with 21 bases between them.

This clonotype was picked up many times. The J gene is TRBJ2-7, the V gene TRBV11-2; D is undetermined. V dropped 2 bases and J dropped 0 bases, with 14 bases sitting between them. The V gene's germline CDR1 is SGHAT and CDR2 FQNNGV. The CDR3 covers 16 residues. The CDR3 sequence is CASSLFWYGDSYEQYF. The CDR3 DNA reads TGTGCCAGCAGCTTATTTTGGTACGGAGACTCCTACGAGCAGTACTTC.

This clonotype turned up a few times. The chain links TRBV2 to TRBJ2-5, with D perhaps TRBD1 (5 bases). The CDR3 sequence is 16 residues long. Germline V CDR1 and CDR2: SNHLY, FYNNEI. Trimming cost V 0 bases and J 5 bases, with 16 bases left between them. CDR3 protein: CASSEARAGLYETQYF. The CDR3 DNA sequence: TGTGCCAGCAGTGAAGCTAGGGCAGGGTTATACGAGACCCAGTACTTC.

This clonotype has at least ten counts. This rearrangement joins TRBV5-1 to TRBJ2-7; D ambiguous. CDR1 and CDR2 (germline): SGHRS, YFSETQ. The V end lost 0 bases, the J end lost 5 bases, and 6 bases lay between the germline ends. This CDR3 has 12 residues. The CDR3 spells CASSLGVDEQYF. In DNA, the CDR3 is TGCGCCAGCAGCTTGGGGGTGGACGAGCAGTACTTC. Together with reference TRBV5-1 and TRBJ2-7, the CDR3 gives the full variable domain: KAGVTQTPRYLIKTRGQQVTLSCSPISGHRSVSWYQQTPGQGLQFLFEYFSETQRNKGNFPGRFSGRQFSNSRSEMNVSTLELGDSALYLCASSLGVDEQYFGPGTRLTVT.

This clonotype occurred a few times. This rearrangement joins TRBV6-2 or TRBV6-3 to TRBJ1-5; weak D call: TRBD1 (5 bases). CDR3 length: 14 amino acids. The V and J ends lost 2 bases and 0 bases respectively, with 5 bases between them. Germline values: CDR1 MNHEY, CDR2 SVGEGT. CDR3 loop: CASSYDSSNQPQHF. Here the CDR3 DNA reads TGTGCCAGCAGTTACGACAGTAGCAATCAGCCCCAGCATTTT.

V and J are TRBV7-6 and TRBJ2-7; D not certain. Between the trimmed V and J ends, which lost 2 bases and 0 bases, there was a span of 5 bases. Germline CDR1 SGHVS, CDR2 FNYEAQ. CDR3 length equals 13 residues. The CDR3 loop is CASSLSLSYEQYF. CDR3 DNA: TGTGCCAGCAGCTTATCTCTCTCCTACGAGCAGTACTTC.

This clonotype was found many times. The chain uses TRBV3-1 and TRBJ1-2; no reliable D call. Germline V CDR1 and CDR2: LGHDT, YNNKEL (reference sequence). The CDR3 spans 12 residues. V lost 1 base and J lost 5, with 5 bases in between. CDR3 nucleotide sequence: TGTGCCAGCAGCCAAGCGGAATATGGCTACACCTTC. As protein: CASSQAEYGYTF. Full variable domain (missing parts from reference TRBV3-1 and TRBJ1-2): DTAVSQTPKYLVTQMGNDKSIKCEQNLGHDTMYWYKQDSKKFLKIMFSYNNKELIINETVPNRFSPKSPDKAHLNLHINSLELGDSAVYFCASSQAEYGYTFGSGTRLTVV.

This clonotype was detected once. This may be a read error: a much more frequent sequence differs by one nucleotide. V is TRBV7-9 and J is TRBJ2-7, with D tentatively TRBD1 (6 bases). The CDR3 contains 12 residues. Germline V lookup: CDR1 SEHNR, CDR2 FQNEAQ (reference sequence). The CDR3 sequence is CASSWGPDEEYF. Written as DNA, the CDR3 is TGTGCCAGCAGCTGGGGGCCGGACGAGGAGTACTTC.

The sample holds many counts of this clonotype. The V and J genes are TRBV12-3 or TRBV12-4 and TRBJ2-7, with D hard to call. The V gene lost 2 bases and the J gene lost 0 bases, with 5 bases spanning the gap. This CDR3 has 13 residues. The chain's CDR3 is CASSLTGSYEQYF. In DNA, the CDR3 is TGTGCCAGCAGTTTAACGGGCTCCTACGAGCAGTACTTC.

The chain recombines TRBV13 with TRBJ2-1; D is uncertain. Germline V gene sequence: CDR1 PRHDT, CDR2 FYEKMQ (reference sequence). Trimming pared 0 bases from V and 4 bases from J, leaving 7 bases between. The CDR3 is made up of 14 amino acids. As DNA, the CDR3 is TGTGCCAGCAGCTTAGGTCTTTTATACAATGAGCAGTTCTTC. This codes for CASSLGLLYNEQFF.

A few counts support this clonotype. This chain joins TRBV9 and TRBJ1-1; TRBD1 might be the D (5 bases). CDR1 is SGDLS, CDR2 YYNGEE, per germline. With 3 bases removed from V and 8 bases from J, the gap between germline ends came to 17 bases. CDR3 length: 14 amino acids. This CDR3 reads CASSATGRGNEAFF. The CDR3 DNA reads TGTGCCAGCAGCGCTACAGGACGCGGCAACGAAGCTTTCTTT. Full variable domain (missing parts from reference TRBV9 and TRBJ1-1): DSGVTQTPKHLITATGQRVTLRCSPRSGDLSVYWYQQSLDQGLQFLIQYYNGEERAKGNILERFSAQQFPDLHSELNLSSLELGDSALYFCASSATGRGNEAFFGQGTRLTVV.

This clonotype was found a few times. The rearrangement uses TRBV7-6 and TRBJ2-2, with D maybe TRBD2 (6 bases). With 2 bases removed from V and 5 bases from J, the gap between germline ends came to 18 bases. Germline V gives CDR1 SGHVS, CDR2 FNYEAQ. CDR3 size: 17 residues. In nucleotides, the CDR3 is TGTGCCAGCAGCTTAACCGGGGGAGCCCTAGCAACCGGGGAGCTGTTTTTT. This sequence encodes CASSLTGGALATGELFF.

This clonotype has just a few counts. The gene calls are TRBV20-1 and TRBJ2-2; TRBD2 matches 8 bases. Trimming cost V 6 bases and J 6 bases; bases outside gene matches: 12. The CDR3 contains 15 residues. Germline loops: CDR1 DFQATT, CDR2 SNEGSKA (reference sequence). CDR3 DNA: TGCAGTGCCCCTTCAACTGGCGGGGGGTCCGGGGAGCTGTTTTTT. This sequence encodes CSAPSTGGGSGELFF.

Ten or more counts support this clonotype. The V and J genes are TRBV7-9 and TRBJ2-2; 11 bases fit TRBD1. J gave up 7 bases and V 5 bases, and 9 bases lay outside the gene matches. The CDR3 spans 16 residues. Germline V gene data show CDR1 as SEHNR and CDR2 as FQNEAQ (reference sequence). CDR3 bases: TGTGCCAGCAGCACCTGGACAGGGGGCGCGTTCGGGGAGCTGTTTTTT. This encodes CASSTWTGGAFGELFF. Complete variable domain (other parts from reference TRBV7-9 and TRBJ2-2): DTGVSQNPRHKITKRGQNVTFRCDPISEHNRLYWYRQTLGQGPEFLTYFQNEAQLEKSRLLSDRFSAERPKGSFSTLEIQRTEQGDSAMYLCASSTWTGGAFGELFFGEGSRLTVL.

This clonotype turned up a few times. The rearrangement joins TRBV14 to TRBJ2-1; perhaps TRBD1 as D (6 bases). The CDR3 runs to 15 residues. Germline loops: CDR1 SGHDN, CDR2 FVKESK. Trimming left V 1 base short and J 0 bases short, with 7 bases between. The CDR3 DNA reads TGTGCCAGCAGCCAAGGGGGGCTCTCCTACAATGAGCAGTTCTTC. It is translated as CASSQGGLSYNEQFF.

The J gene is TRBJ1-3, the V gene TRBV12-3 or TRBV12-4, with a weak D call TRBD1 (6 bases). The CDR3 extends over 17 amino acids. The V and J ends lost 4 bases and 1 base respectively, with 17 bases between them. The CDR3 protein is CASSSAGADLSGNTIYF. In DNA form, the CDR3 reads TGTGCCAGCAGTTCGGCAGGGGCCGATCTATCTGGAAACACCATATATTTT.

This clonotype turned up a few times. The CDR3 nucleotides are TGCGCCAGCAGGGGGGACAGTATCTCTGGAAACACCATATATTTT. Its translation is CASRGDSISGNTIYF. The rearrangement joins TRBV10-2 to TRBJ1-3, with 7 bases fitting TRBD1. After removal of 6 bases from V and 0 bases from J, the junction contained 5 bases not matched to a gene. The germline CDR1 and CDR2 sequences are WSHSY and SAAADI. CDR3 length: 15 residues.

Ten or more counts support this clonotype. This chain joins TRBV9 and TRBJ1-2; 9 bases align to TRBD1. The CDR3 has 13 amino acids. Trimming took 2 bases from V and 5 from J; bases not matched to a gene: 1. The germline gives CDR1 SGDLS, CDR2 YYNGEE. CDR3 DNA sequence: TGTGCCAGCAGCGTCGGACAGGGGTATGGCTACACCTTC. Translation: CASSVGQGYGYTF.

This clonotype was detected ten times or more. The J gene is TRBJ2-3, the V gene TRBV4-1; D is unresolved. The CDR3 consists of 15 residues. Trimming left V 2 bases short and J 0 bases short, with 9 bases between. Per germline, CDR1 MGHRA and CDR2 YSYEKL. For the CDR3, the DNA is TGCGCCAGCAGCCAACTGGTAGCTAGCACAGATACGCAGTATTTT. It translates to CASSQLVASTDTQYF.

This clonotype was counted only a few times. V is TRBV6-1 and J is TRBJ2-1, with 11 bases that match TRBD2. CDR1 is MNHNS and CDR2 is SASEGT in the germline V gene. V dropped 6 bases and J dropped 4; count of bases not matched to a gene: 11. This CDR3 spans 17 amino acids. CDR3 protein: CASSRGVAGGVYNEQFF. The CDR3 nucleotides read TGTGCCAGCAGCCGCGGGGTAGCGGGGGGGGTTTACAATGAGCAGTTCTTC.

V is TRBV4-1 and J is TRBJ2-3; 7 bases are a match to TRBD2. The CDR3 totals 11 residues. The V gene's germline CDR1 is MGHRA and CDR2 YSYEKL. The trim removed 4 bases at V and 11 bases at J, leaving 3 bases unmatched. The CDR3 bases are TGCGCCAGCAGCCCCGGGACTATGCAGTATTTT. The encoded protein is CASSPGTMQYF.

This clonotype was seen at least ten times. This chain joins TRBV20-1 and TRBJ2-3, with TRBD2 matching 13 bases. The J segment lost 0 bases and the V segment lost 0 bases, leaving 6 bases of the junction unmatched. Germline CDR1 and CDR2: DFQATT and SNEGSKA (reference sequence). The CDR3 runs to 18 residues. The CDR3 protein is CSARDVKTSGGSTDTQYF. CDR3 nucleotides: TGCAGTGCTAGAGATGTGAAGACTAGCGGGGGGAGCACAGATACGCAGTATTTT.

This chain uses TRBV6-1 with TRBJ1-2; TRBD1 aligns across 7 bases. V shed 3 bases, J shed 3 bases, and the junction held 16 bases outside the gene matches. This CDR3 is built from 18 residues. Germline-derived CDR1 and CDR2 are MNHNS and SASEGT. CDR3 protein: CASSEILVDRLVHYGYTF. CDR3 sequence (DNA): TGTGCCAGCAGTGAGATCCTTGTGGACAGGCTCGTTCACTATGGCTACACCTTC.

Many counts were recorded for this clonotype. The V call is TRBV27, the J call TRBJ2-2; maybe TRBD2 (5 bases). This CDR3 is built from 14 residues. Germline V lookup: CDR1 MNHEY, CDR2 SMNVEV (reference sequence). With 3 bases removed from V and 5 bases from J, the gap between germline ends came to 10 bases. CDR3 nucleotides: TGTGCCAGCAGTTTCGGGGTAGGGACCGGGGAGCTGTTTTTT. This encodes CASSFGVGTGELFF.

The rearrangement uses TRBV12-3 or TRBV12-4 and TRBJ1-5; no definite D call. The CDR3 has 12 residues. V was pared by 5 bases and J by 6 bases, with 8 bases between. This CDR3 is CASSPPSQPQHF. CDR3 in DNA: TGTGCCAGCAGTCCTCCCAGTCAGCCCCAGCATTTT.

In its sample, this clonotype was seen many times. The CDR3 DNA follows: TGCAGTGCTAGCGGCACAGATACGCAGTATTTT. Translation: CSASGTDTQYF. The chain is built from TRBV20-1 and TRBJ2-3; D is ambiguous. With 3 bases removed from V and 1 base from J, the gap between germline ends came to 2 bases. Germline V gene data show CDR1 as DFQATT and CDR2 as SNEGSKA (reference sequence). The CDR3 is 11 residues long.

This clonotype was found a few times. The chain has TRBV5-1 and TRBJ1-1; 8 bases line up with TRBD1. Germline-derived CDR1 and CDR2 are SGHRS and YFSETQ. The CDR3 runs to 14 residues. Unmatched junction bases numbered 7, after V lost 5 bases and J lost 4 bases. This CDR3 is CASSSGGWGTEAFF. The CDR3 DNA reads as TGCGCCAGCAGTTCAGGGGGCTGGGGCACTGAAGCTTTCTTT.